The sequence of this T cell receptor (beta chain) was determined in a study of T cell responses to AZD1222 COVID-19 vaccine. This clone was seen a single time. TCRdb keeps only in-frame clones here, not all; method: immunoSEQ multiplex PCR. Found here are 95,000 to 150,000 clones, 86% of them singletons; the top ten hold 7% to 8%. V trimming: 5 bases; J trimming: 4 bases; junction bases outside the gene matches: 11. CDR1 SNHLY and CDR2 FYNNEI come from the germline V gene. This CDR3 has 16 amino acids. The sequencing here drew on peripheral blood, taken on day 0 of AZD1222 vaccination. The sequence was collected from an adult in good health. The rearrangement uses TRBV2 and TRBJ1-5, with 7 bases fitting TRBD1. The CDR3 protein is CASSFQGGGNNQPQHF. Here the CDR3 DNA reads TGTGCCAGCAGTTTTCAGGGGGGAGGAAATAATCAGCCCCAGCATTTT.